The clone carrying this T cell receptor beta chain was observed a handful of times. UMIs and sample barcodes were carried by the TCR alpha and TCR beta cDNA libraries that 5'RACE produced using constant-segment primers. TCRdb reanalysed the 5' RACE reads using MiXCR and keeps one entry per CDR3 protein. The sample has 400,000 or so distinct CDR3 sequences, 20% seen once. The sample comes from a study of T-cell memory formation after mild COVID-19. Study-wide background: Clusters of TCRs were largely donor specific.

Sequenced: PBMCs or a T cell subset sorted from them (not recorded which). This clonotype was sampled from an adult woman who had mild COVID-19 (a few samples of this study predate the infection). Cell type and time point are not known.

The CDR3: CASSVTGTVGYEQYF. The CDR3 bases are TGCGCCAGCAGCGTTACCGGGACAGTTGGTTACGAGCAGTACTTC. The rearrangement links TRBV5-1 to TRBJ2-7; 7 bases fit TRBD1. Germline lookup yields CDR1 SGHRS and CDR2 YFSETQ. Trimming took 4 bases from V and 4 from J; bases not matched to a gene: 11. The CDR3 covers 15 residues.